The 8 T cell receptor beta chains in this list originate from one sample, sequenced in a study of CD4 T cell repertoires in COVID-19. The memory T cells were sequenced right after ex vivo isolation, without culture. The protocol was immunoSEQ multiplex PCR, while the TCRdb copy is restricted to in-frame clones and leaves out a portion. The repertoire holds tens of thousands of clones, with around 87% as singletons. The specimen comprised central memory CD4+ T cells from blood, sampled before the COVID-19 pandemic. All receptors come from a human donor who had COVID-19.

The CDR3: CASRQGVSNQPQHF. Here the CDR3 DNA reads TGTGCCAGCAGACAGGGGGTGAGCAATCAGCCCCAGCATTTT. The chain couples TRBV6-6 to TRBJ1-5; 8 nucleotides line up with TRBD1. Germline V CDR1 and CDR2: MNHNY, SVGAGI (reference sequence). CDR3 length: 14 residues. With 6 bases clipped from V and 1 base from J, the junction kept 2 bases outside the gene matches.

The chain carries TRBV10-3 and TRBJ2-5, with 7 bases that match TRBD2. The CDR3 runs 15 residues. V gave up 0 bases and J gave up 4 bases; unmatched junction bases: 5. Germline CDR1 ENHRY, CDR2 SYGVKD. The DNA for the CDR3 is TGTGCCATCAGTGAGTCGAGCGGGAATGGAGAGACCCAGTACTTC. Its protein is CAISESSGNGETQYF.

The chain combines TRBV20-1 with TRBJ1-1; D call uncertain. CDR1 and CDR2 from the germline V gene are DFQATT and SNEGSKA (reference sequence). Deletions cut 2 bases from V and 8 bases from J, with 9 bases between. This CDR3 has 11 amino acids. DNA of the CDR3: TGCAGTGCTAGACCGATACGGGAAGCTTTCTTT. As protein: CSARPIREAFF.

The chain recombines TRBV2 with TRBJ2-1, with a weak D call TRBD2 (5 bases). This CDR3 comprises 13 residues. Trimming pared 4 bases from V and 9 bases from J, leaving 13 bases between. Germline V gives CDR1 SNHLY, CDR2 FYNNEI. DNA of the CDR3: TGTGCCAGCAGTGCAGTGCTAGCTACTGAGCAGTTCTTC. Translating gives CASSAVLATEQFF.

The rearrangement uses TRBV5-4 and TRBJ1-3; 8 nucleotides align to TRBD1. With 4 bases clipped from V and 0 bases from J, the junction kept 6 bases outside the gene matches. Germline CDR1 SGHNT, CDR2 YYREEE (reference sequence). This CDR3 has 16 amino acids. The CDR3 is CASSRGQASSGNTIYF. The DNA for the CDR3 is TGTGCCAGCAGCCGGGGACAGGCCTCCTCTGGAAACACCATATATTTT.

The V gene is TRBV5-5, the J gene TRBJ2-7; 10 bases map to TRBD2. Per germline, CDR1 SGHKS and CDR2 YYEKEE (reference sequence). This CDR3 has 15 residues. V dropped 3 bases and J dropped 0; count of bases not matched to a gene: 3. The CDR3 nucleotides are TGTGCCAGCAGCTCCGGACTAGCGGTCTCCTACGAGCAGTACTTC. Translation gives CASSSGLAVSYEQYF.

The chain combines TRBV6-4 with TRBJ2-7; D remains unclear. The CDR3 has 13 residues. From germline, CDR1 is MRHNA and CDR2 SNTAGT. V was shortened by 5 bases and J by 1 base, with 9 bases between the two germline ends. DNA for the CDR3: TGTGCCAGCAGTTTGACTGGATCCTACGAGCAGTACTTC. The encoded protein is CASSLTGSYEQYF.

V is TRBV5-4 and J is TRBJ1-3, with 7 bases that match TRBD1. With 4 bases clipped from V and 4 bases from J, the junction kept 8 bases outside the gene matches. There are 15 residues in the CDR3. The germline gives CDR1 SGHNT, CDR2 YYREEE (reference sequence). The CDR3 coding sequence is TGTGCCAGCAGCAGTCGACAGGGACTGGGAAACACCATATATTTT. Translating it yields CASSSRQGLGNTIYF.